This T cell receptor (beta chain) was sequenced for a study of shared clonotypes between healthy human individuals. Findings of the study overall: Richness estimates generally favored naive over memory subsets. Clonotype sharing across donors was expected to vary with sequencing depth.

CDR3 length equals 17 residues. The V end was cut by 5 bases, the J end by 6 bases, with 22 bases between. CDR1 SEHNR and CDR2 FQNEAQ come from the germline V gene (reference sequence). As to this clone: Its matching antigen is unknown.

TCRdb's copy holds only in-frame clones and misses some; the assay was immunoSEQ multiplex PCR. The table shows more than 2 million clones, with over 85% occurring only once. The chain links TRBV7-9 to TRBJ1-4, with TRBD1 as a possible D gene (5 bases). This TCR came from a man in his late teens or twenties in good health. The source material was naive CD4+ T cells sorted from blood. The subset: CD45RA+ positively selected. CDR3 residues: CASSDYPLNAGHEKLFF. The CDR3 DNA reads as TGTGCCAGCAGCGACTACCCTCTTAACGCGGGGCATGAAAAACTGTTTTTT.